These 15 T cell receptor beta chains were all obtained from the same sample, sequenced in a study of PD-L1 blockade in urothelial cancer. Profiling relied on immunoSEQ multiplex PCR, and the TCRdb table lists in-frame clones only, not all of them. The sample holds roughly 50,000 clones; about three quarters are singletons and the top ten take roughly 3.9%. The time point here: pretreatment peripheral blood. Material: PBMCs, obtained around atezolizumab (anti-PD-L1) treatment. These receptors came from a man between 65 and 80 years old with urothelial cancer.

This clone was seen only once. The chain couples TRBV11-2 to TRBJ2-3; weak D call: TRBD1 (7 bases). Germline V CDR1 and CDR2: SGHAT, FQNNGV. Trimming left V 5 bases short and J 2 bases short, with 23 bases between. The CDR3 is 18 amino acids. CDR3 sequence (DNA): TGTGCCAGCAGCCCCCCGTGGGGGCAGGGGGGCTACACAGATACGCAGTATTTT. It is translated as CASSPPWGQGGYTDTQYF.

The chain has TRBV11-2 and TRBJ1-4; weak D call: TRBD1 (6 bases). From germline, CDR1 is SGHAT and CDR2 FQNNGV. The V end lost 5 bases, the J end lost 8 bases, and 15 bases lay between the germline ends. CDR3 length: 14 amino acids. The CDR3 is CASSLTGIGEKLFF. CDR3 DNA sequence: TGTGCCAGCAGCCTGACAGGCATCGGGGAAAAACTGTTTTTT.

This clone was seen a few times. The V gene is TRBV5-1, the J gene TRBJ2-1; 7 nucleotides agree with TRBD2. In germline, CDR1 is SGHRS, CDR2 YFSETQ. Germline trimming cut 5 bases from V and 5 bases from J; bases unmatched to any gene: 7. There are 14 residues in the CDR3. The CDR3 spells CASSLTGGDNEQFF. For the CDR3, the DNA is TGCGCCAGCAGTCTAACGGGAGGCGACAATGAGCAGTTCTTC.

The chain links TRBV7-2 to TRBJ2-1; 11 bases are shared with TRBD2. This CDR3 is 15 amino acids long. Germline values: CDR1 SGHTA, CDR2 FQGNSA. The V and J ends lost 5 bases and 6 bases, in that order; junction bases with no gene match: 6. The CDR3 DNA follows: TGTGCCAGCAGCGTACTAGCGGGAGAAATCAATGAGCAGTTCTTC. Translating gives CASSVLAGEINEQFF.

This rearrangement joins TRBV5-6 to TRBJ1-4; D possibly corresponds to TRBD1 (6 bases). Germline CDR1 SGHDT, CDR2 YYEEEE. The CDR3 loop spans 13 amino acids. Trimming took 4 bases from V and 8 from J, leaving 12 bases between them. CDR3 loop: CASSEDSGEKLFF. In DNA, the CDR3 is TGTGCCAGCAGCGAGGACAGTGGCGAAAAACTGTTTTTT.

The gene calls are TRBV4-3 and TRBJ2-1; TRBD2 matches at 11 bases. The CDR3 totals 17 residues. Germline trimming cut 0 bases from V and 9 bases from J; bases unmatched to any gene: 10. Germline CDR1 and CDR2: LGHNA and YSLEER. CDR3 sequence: CASSQEGLAGGPSEQFF. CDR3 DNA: TGCGCCAGCAGCCAAGAAGGGCTAGCGGGAGGCCCCAGTGAGCAGTTCTTC.

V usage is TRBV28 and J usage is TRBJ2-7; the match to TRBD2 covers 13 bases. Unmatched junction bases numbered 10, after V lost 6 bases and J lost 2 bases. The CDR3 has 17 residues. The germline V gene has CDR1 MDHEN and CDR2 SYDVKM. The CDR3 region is CASSTLGLAGVAYEQYF. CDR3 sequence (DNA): TGTGCCAGCAGCACCCTTGGACTAGCGGGAGTCGCCTACGAGCAGTACTTC.

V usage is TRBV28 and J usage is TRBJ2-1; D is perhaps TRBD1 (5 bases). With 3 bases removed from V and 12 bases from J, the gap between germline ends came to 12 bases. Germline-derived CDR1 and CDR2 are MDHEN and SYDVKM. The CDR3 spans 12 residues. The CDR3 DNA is TGTGCCAGCAGTTTGGGGCGTAGGCGGCAGTTCTTC. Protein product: CASSLGRRRQFF.

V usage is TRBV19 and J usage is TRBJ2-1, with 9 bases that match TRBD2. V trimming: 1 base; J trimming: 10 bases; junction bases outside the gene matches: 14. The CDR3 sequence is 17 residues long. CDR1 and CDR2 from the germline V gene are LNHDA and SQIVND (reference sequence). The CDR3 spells CASSIGISGGRGGEQFF. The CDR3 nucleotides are TGTGCCAGTAGTATAGGGATTAGCGGGGGCCGAGGAGGAGAGCAGTTCTTC. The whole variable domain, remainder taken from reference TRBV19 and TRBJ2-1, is DGGITQSPKYLFRKEGQNVTLSCEQNLNHDAMYWYRQDPGQGLRLIYYSQIVNDFQKGDIAEGYSVSREKKESFPLTVTSAQKNPTAFYLCASSIGISGGRGGEQFFGPGTRLTVL.

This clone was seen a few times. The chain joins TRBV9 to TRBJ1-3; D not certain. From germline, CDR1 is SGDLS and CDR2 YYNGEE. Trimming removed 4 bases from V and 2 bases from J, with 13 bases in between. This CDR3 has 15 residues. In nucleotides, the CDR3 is TGTGCCAGCAGCCCCATGGAGACGCCTGGAAACACCATATATTTT. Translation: CASSPMETPGNTIYF.

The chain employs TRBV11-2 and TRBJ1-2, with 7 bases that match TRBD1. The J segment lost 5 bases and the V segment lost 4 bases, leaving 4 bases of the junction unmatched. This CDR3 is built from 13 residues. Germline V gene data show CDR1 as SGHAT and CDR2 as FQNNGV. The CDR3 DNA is TGTGCCAGCAGCTCAGCACAGGGGTATGGCTACACCTTC. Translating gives CASSSAQGYGYTF.

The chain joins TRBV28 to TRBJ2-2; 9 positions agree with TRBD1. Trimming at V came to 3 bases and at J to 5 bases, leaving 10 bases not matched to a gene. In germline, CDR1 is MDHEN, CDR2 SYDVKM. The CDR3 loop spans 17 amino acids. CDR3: CASSLGKQGATTGELFF. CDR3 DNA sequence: TGTGCCAGCAGTTTGGGAAAACAGGGGGCGACGACCGGGGAGCTGTTTTTT. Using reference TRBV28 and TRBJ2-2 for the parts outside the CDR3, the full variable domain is DVKVTQSSRYLVKRTGEKVFLECVQDMDHENMFWYRQDPGLGLRLIYFSYDVKMKEKGDIPEGYSVSREKKERFSLILESASTNQTSMYLCASSLGKQGATTGELFFGEGSRLTVL.

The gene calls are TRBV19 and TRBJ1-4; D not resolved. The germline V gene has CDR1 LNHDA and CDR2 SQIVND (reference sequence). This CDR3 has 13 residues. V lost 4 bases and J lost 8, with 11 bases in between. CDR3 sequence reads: CASSTRVGEKLFF. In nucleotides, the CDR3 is TGTGCCAGTAGTACGAGGGTCGGGGAAAAACTGTTTTTT.

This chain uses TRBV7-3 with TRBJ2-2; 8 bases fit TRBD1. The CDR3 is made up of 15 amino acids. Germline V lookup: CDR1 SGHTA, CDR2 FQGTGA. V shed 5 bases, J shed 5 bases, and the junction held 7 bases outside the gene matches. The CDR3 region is CASSRQGATTGELFF. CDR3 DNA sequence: TGTGCCAGCAGCAGGCAGGGGGCCACGACCGGGGAGCTGTTTTTT.

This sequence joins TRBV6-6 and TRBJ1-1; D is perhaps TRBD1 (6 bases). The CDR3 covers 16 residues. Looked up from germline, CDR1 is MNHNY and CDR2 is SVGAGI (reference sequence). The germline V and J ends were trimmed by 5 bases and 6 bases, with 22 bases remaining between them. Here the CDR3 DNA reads TGTGCCAGCAGTACAGGGTTGGGGTATACCGACGCTGAAGCTTTCTTT. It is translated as CASSTGLGYTDAEAFF.